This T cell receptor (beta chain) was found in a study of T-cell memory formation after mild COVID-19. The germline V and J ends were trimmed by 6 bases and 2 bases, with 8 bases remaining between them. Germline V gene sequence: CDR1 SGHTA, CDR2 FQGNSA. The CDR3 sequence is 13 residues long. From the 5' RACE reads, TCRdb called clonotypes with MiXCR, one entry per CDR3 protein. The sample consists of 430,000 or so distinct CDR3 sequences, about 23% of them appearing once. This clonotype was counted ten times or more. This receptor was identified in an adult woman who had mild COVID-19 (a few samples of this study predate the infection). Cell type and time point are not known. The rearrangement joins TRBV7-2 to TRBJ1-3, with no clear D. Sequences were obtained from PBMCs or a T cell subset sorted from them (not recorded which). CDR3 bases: TGTGCCAGCAGACCCTATCCTGGAAACACCATATATTTT. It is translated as CASRPYPGNTIYF.